This T cell receptor (beta chain) was sequenced during a study of T cells in Graves' hyperthyroidism and ophthalmopathy. Trimming pared 3 bases from V and 10 bases from J, leaving 12 bases between. Germline assignment: CDR1 MDHEN and CDR2 SYDVKM. The CDR3 contains 12 residues. The study's findings and limits: Stable hyperthyroidism was told apart from ophthalmopathy by a model built on 13 V-J features. The blood repertoire included most of the expanded thyroid clonotypes above 0.001.

This clonotype was recorded at least ten times. Its antigen is unknown. RNA transcripts were the template for amplifying TCR beta CDR3 regions. With the HTBI primer set, the TCR CDR3 went through a first round of RT-PCR. TCRdb ran MiXCR on the multiplex PCR reads and lists one entry per CDR3 protein. This table holds 200,000 to 250,000 distinct CDR3 sequences, about 17% found once. Ophthalmopathy patients showed a Clinical Activity Score of at least 3, NOSPECS grade of at least 4 and duration under 3 months. This clonotype was sampled from a young woman with Graves' ophthalmopathy. This chain uses TRBV28 with TRBJ1-1; no firm D call. Sequenced material: blood. CDR3 DNA sequence: TGTGCCAGCAGTTTGAGTTTAGAAGGAGCTTTCTTT. As protein: CASSLSLEGAFF.